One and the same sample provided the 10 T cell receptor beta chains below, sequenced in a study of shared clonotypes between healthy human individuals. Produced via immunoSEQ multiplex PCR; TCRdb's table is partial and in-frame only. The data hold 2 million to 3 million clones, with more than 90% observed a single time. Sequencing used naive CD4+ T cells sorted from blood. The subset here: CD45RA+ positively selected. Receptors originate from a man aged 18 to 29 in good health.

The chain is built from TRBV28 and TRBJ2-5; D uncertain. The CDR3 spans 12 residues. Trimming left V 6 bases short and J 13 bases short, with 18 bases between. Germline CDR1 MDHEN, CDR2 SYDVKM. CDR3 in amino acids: CASSPPGGRLYF. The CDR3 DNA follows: TGTGCCAGCAGCCCCCCGGGCGGAAGATTGTACTTC.

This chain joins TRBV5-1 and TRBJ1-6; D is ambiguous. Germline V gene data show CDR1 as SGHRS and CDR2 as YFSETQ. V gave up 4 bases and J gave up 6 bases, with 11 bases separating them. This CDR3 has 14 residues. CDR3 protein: CASSAGPSNSPLHF. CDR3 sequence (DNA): TGCGCCAGCAGCGCGGGCCCTTCTAATTCACCCCTCCACTTT.

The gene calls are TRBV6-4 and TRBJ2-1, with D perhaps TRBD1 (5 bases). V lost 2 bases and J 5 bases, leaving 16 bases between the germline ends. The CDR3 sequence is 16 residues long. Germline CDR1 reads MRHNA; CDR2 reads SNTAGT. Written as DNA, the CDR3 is TGTGCCAGCAGTGACCGTGGGCAGGGTCTACACAATGAGCAGTTCTTC. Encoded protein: CASSDRGQGLHNEQFF.

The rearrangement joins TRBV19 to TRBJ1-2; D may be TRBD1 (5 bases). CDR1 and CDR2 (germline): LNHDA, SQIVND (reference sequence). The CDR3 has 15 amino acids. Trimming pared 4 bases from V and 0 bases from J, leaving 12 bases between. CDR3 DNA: TGTGCCAGTAGTACCCGGGACGGAACTAACTATGGCTACACCTTC. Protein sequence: CASSTRDGTNYGYTF.

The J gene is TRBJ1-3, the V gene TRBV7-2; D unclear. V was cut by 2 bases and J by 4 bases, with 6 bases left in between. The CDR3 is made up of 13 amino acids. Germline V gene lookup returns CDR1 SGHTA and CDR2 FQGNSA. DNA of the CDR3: TGTGCCAGCAGCTTACCCGGGGGAAACACCATATATTTT. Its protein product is CASSLPGGNTIYF.

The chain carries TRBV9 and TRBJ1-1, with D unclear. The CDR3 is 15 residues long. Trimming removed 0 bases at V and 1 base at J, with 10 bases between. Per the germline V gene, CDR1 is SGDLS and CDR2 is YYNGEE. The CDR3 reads CASSVGVRENTEAFF. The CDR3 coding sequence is TGTGCCAGCAGCGTAGGGGTGAGGGAGAACACTGAAGCTTTCTTT.

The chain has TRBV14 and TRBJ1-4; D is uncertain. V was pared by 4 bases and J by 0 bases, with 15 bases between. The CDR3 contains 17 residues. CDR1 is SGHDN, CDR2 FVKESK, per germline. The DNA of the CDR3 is TGTGCCAGCAGCCTCCTCGCCAACACCGCAACTAATGAAAAACTGTTTTTT. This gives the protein CASSLLANTATNEKLFF.

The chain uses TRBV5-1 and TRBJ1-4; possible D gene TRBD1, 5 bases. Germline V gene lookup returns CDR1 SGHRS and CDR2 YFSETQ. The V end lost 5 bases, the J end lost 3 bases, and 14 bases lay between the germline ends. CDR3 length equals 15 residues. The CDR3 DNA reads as TGCGCCAGCAGGCTTTCCGGGACTTCTAATGAAAAACTGTTTTTT. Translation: CASRLSGTSNEKLFF.

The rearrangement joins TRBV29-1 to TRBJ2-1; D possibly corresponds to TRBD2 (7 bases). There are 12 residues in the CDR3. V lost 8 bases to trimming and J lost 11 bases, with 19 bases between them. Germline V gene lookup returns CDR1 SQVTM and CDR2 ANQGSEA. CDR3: CSTLRGGTQQFF. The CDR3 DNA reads TGCAGCACGTTAAGGGGGGGAACCCAGCAGTTCTTC.

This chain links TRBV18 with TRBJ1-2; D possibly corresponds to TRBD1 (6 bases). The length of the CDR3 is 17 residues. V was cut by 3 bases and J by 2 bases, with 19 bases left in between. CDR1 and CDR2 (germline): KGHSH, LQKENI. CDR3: CASSPQGSGASNYGYTF. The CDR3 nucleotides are TGTGCCAGCTCACCTCAGGGGAGTGGGGCGTCCAACTATGGCTACACCTTC.